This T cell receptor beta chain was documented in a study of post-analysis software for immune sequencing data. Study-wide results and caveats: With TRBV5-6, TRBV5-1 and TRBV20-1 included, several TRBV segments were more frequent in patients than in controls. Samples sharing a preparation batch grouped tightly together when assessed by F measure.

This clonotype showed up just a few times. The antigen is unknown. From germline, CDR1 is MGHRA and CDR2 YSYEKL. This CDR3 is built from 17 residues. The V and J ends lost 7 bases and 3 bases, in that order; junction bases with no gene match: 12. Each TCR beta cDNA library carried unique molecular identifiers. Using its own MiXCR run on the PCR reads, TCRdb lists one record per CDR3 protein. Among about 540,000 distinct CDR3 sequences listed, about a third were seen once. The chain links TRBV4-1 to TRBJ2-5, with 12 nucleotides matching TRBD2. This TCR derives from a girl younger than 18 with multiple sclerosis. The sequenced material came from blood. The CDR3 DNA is TGCGCCAGCACCTCCGGGGCTAGCGGGGGGGCCGAAGAGACCCAGTACTTC. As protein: CASTSGASGGAEETQYF.